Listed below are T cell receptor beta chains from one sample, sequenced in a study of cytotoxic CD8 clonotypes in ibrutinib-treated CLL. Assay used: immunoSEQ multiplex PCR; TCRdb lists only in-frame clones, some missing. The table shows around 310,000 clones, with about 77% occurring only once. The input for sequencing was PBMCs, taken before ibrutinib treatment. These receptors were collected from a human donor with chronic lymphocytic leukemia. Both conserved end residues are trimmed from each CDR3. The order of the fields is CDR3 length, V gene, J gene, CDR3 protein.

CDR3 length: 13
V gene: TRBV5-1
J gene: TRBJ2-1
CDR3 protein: ASIRDNSIYNEQF

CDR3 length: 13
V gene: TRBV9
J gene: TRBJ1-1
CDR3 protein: ASSVQGQWNTEAF

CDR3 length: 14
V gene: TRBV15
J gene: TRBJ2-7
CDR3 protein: ATSRQPRDSPREQY

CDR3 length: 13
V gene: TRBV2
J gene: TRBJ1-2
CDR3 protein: ASSEASGATKGYT

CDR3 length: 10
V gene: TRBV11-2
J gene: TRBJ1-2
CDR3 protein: ATPDINYGYT

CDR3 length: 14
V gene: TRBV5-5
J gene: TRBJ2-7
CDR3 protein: ASSLRLAGELYEQY

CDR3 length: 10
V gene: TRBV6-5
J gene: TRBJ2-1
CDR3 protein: ASKTGIYEQF

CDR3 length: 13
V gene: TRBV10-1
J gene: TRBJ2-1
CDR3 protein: ASSESGLASNEQF

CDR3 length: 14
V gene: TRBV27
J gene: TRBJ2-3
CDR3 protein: ASSSPGDLSTDTQY

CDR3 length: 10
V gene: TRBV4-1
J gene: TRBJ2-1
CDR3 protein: ASSQLGYEQF

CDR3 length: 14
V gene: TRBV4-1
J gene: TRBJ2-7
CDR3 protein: ASSQGTGTGVYEQY

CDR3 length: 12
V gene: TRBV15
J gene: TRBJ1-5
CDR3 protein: ATSRDRSNQPQH

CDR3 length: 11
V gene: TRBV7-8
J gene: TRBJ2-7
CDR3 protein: ASSFQGPGEQY

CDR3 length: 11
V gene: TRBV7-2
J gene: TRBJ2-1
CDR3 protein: ASSPTSFNEQF

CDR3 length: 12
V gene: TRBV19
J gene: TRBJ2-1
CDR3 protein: ASSILAGDNEQF

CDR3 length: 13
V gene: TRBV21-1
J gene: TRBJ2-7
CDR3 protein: ASSEPSGSSYEQY

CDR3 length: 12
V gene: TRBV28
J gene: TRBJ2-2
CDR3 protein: ASCGTGDTGELF

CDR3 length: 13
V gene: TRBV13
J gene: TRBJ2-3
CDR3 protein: ASSSPTGSTDTQY

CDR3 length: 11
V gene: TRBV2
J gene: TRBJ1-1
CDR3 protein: ASRGQTNTEAF

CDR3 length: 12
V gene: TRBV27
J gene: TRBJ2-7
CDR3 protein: ASSFSGPSYEQY

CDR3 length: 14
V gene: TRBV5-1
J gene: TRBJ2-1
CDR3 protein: ASSNPGTSVPAEQF

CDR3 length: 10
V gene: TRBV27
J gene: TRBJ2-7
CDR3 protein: ASSSGANEQY

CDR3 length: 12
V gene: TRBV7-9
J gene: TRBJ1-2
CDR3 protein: ASSSRTGGDGYT

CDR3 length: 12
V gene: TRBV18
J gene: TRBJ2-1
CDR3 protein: ASSPLGGFNEQF

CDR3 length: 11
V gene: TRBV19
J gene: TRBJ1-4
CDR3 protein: ASSIGQNEKLF

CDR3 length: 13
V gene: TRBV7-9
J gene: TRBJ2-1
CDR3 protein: ASSPPLAGGNEQF

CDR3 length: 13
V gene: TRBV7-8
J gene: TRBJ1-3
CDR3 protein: ASSSSGVSGNTIY

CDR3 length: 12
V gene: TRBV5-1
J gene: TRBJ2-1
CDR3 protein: ASRESSFYGEQF

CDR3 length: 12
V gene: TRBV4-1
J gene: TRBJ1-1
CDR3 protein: ASSQDPRNTEAF

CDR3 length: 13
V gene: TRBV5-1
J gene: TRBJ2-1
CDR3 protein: ASSGLTGVDDEQF

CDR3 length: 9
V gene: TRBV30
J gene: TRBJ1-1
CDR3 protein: AWEDNTEAF

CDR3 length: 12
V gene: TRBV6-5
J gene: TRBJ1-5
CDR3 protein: ASSPTGANQPQH

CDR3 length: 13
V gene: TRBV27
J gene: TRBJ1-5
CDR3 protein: ASSLSGNNLQPQH

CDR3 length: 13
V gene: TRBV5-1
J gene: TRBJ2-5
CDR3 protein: ASSGEAGRQETQY

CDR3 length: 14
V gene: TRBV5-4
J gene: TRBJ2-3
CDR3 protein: ASSFRIAGVTDTQY

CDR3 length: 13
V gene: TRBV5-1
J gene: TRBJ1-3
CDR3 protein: ASSNGRQSGNTIY

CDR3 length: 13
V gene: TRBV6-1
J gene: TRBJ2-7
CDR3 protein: ASSRAEGIRNEQY

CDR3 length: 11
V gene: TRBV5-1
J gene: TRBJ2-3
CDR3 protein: ASSPTNTDTQY

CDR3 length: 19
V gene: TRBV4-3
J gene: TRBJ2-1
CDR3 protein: ASSQESGGLFPDLQGNEQF

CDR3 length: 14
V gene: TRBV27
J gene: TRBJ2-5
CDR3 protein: ASSSPSGRARETQY

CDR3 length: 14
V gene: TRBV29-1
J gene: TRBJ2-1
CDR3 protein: SVVGGVESSYNEQF

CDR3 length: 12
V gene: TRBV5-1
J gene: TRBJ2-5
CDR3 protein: ASNEVGTMETQY

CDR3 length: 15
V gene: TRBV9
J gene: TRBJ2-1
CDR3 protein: ASSVAGGLAGLGEQF

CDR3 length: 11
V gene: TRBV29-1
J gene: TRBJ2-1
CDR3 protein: SVAKTRSHEQF

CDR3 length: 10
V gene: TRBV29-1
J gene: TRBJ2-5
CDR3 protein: SGRQGQETQY

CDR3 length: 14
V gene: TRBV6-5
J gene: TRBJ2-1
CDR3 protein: ASSYPTGQTYNEQF

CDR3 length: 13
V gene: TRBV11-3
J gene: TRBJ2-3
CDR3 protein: ASSLAAASTDTQY

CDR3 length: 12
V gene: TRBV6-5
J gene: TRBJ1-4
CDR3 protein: ASSYRGPREKLF

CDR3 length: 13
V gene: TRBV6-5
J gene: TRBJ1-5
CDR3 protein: ASSPRRGSNQPQH

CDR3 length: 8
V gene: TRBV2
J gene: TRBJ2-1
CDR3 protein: ASSWDEQF

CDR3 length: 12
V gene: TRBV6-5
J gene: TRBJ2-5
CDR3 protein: ASSLGLTPETQY

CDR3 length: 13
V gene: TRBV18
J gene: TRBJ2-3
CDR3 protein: ASSPPSQGSDTQY

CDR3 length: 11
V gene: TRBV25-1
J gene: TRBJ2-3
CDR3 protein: ASSEFGKDTQY

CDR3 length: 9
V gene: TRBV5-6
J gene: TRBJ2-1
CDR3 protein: ASSKHDVLF

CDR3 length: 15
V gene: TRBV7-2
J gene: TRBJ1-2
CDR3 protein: ASSPGGGGVFGHGYT

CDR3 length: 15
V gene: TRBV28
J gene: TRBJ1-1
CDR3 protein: ASSSPRGSRERTEAF

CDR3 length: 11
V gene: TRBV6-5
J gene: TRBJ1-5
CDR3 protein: ASSYRSHQPQH

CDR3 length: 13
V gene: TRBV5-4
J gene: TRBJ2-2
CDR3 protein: ASSFLPSGTGELF

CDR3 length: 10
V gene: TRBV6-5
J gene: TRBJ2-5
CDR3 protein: ASSGQGETQY